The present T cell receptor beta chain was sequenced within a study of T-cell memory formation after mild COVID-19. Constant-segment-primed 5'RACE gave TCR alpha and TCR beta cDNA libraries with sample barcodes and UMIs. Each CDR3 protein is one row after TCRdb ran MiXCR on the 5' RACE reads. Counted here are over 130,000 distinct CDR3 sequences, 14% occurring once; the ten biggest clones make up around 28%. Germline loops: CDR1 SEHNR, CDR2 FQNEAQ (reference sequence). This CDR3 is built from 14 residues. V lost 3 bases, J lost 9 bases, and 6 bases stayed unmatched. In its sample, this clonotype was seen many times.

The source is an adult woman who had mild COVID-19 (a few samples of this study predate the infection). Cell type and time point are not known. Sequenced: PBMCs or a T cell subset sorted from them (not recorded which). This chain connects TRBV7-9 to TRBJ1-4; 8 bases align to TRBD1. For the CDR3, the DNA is TGTGCCAGCAGCTTTTCGGACAGGGCTAAAAAACTGTTTTTT. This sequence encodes CASSFSDRAKKLFF.